The 13 T cell receptor beta chains below were found in one sample sequenced in a study of blood T cell repertoires in COVID-19 (dated by TCRdb to 2020 to 2022). The library relied on the immunoSEQ multiplex PCR assay. The immuneACCESS repertoire file appears here via TCRdb, limited to in-frame rearrangements. These files lack a portion of the clones; in checked studies, under half of the deficit traces to unresolved V genes, and the cause of the others is not known. The sample includes tens of thousands of clones, with 85% to 90% observed a single time. The top ten clones comprise about a sixth of the sample. Sequences were obtained from peripheral blood. These receptors were obtained from a woman aged 55-75 years with COVID-19, enrolled during active disease.

The chain couples TRBV4-2 to TRBJ2-1; D is unresolved. Germline CDR1 LGHNA, CDR2 YNFKEQ. V was shortened by 7 bases and J by 0 bases, with 10 bases between the two germline ends. The CDR3 sequence is 14 residues long. CDR3 DNA sequence: TGTGCCAGCACTGACTTAAGCTCCTACAATGAGCAGTTCTTC. Translation gives CASTDLSSYNEQFF.

The CDR3 nucleotides are TGTGCCAGCAGTGGGGACAAGGGACAGGGGGCAACTGAAGCTTTCTTT. As protein: CASSGDKGQGATEAFF. The chain has TRBV6-1 and TRBJ1-1; 12 bases align to TRBD1. The length of the CDR3 is 16 residues. The germline V gene encodes CDR1 MNHNS and CDR2 SASEGT. V shed 4 bases and J 5 bases; nucleotides not matched to a gene: 8.

V is TRBV14 and J is TRBJ2-7; D is perhaps TRBD2 (6 bases). Trimming stripped 1 base from V and 3 bases from J, with 22 bases between. The CDR3 runs 18 residues. Germline CDR1 SGHDN, CDR2 FVKESK. CDR3 bases: TGTGCCAGCAGCCAAGGATCCCGACTAGTCCCTTGGGTCTACGAGCAGTACTTC. Amino acid sequence: CASSQGSRLVPWVYEQYF.

Only one count was recorded for this clone. The chain is built from TRBV7-6 and TRBJ2-1; 8 bases agree with TRBD1. From germline, CDR1 is SGHVS and CDR2 FNYEAQ. Losses at the gene ends were 5 bases for V and 6 bases for J; bases not matched to a gene: 0. The CDR3 spans 12 residues. The CDR3 loop is CASSTGGNEQFF. In DNA form, the CDR3 reads TGTGCCAGCAGCACAGGGGGCAATGAGCAGTTCTTC.

The chain links TRBV4-2 to TRBJ2-5; 13 bases agree with TRBD2. The trim removed 4 bases at V and 5 bases at J, leaving 10 bases unmatched. This CDR3 region has 17 residues. Germline CDR1 and CDR2: LGHNA and YNFKEQ. Here the CDR3 DNA reads TGTGCCAGCAGCCCGACGGCGGGACTAGCGGGACCGGAGACCCAGTACTTC. It translates to CASSPTAGLAGPETQYF.

The chain employs TRBV4-3 and TRBJ1-6; 8 positions match TRBD1. From germline, CDR1 is LGHNA and CDR2 YSLEER. This CDR3 region has 15 residues. The J segment lost 9 bases and the V segment lost 3 bases, leaving 7 bases of the junction unmatched. The CDR3 region is CASSQIGRGRSPLHF. The CDR3 bases are TGCGCCAGCAGCCAGATCGGCAGGGGGCGTTCACCCCTCCACTTT.

The chain uses TRBV19 and TRBJ1-1, with TRBD1 identical over 12 bases. Per germline, CDR1 LNHDA and CDR2 SQIVND (reference sequence). Unmatched junction bases numbered 7, after V lost 0 bases and J lost 5 bases. The CDR3 sequence is 17 residues long. CDR3 residues: CASSIEGQGARGTEAFF. CDR3 nucleotides: TGTGCCAGTAGTATAGAGGGACAGGGGGCGCGCGGAACTGAAGCTTTCTTT.

This chain uses TRBV7-6 with TRBJ1-3; 9 bases fit TRBD1. Per the germline V gene, CDR1 is SGHVS and CDR2 is FNYEAQ. The CDR3 is 16 amino acids. The V gene end was trimmed by 5 bases and the J gene end by 1 base; junction bases not matched to a gene: 6. CDR3 DNA: TGTGCCAGCAGCCAGACAGGGGGGACTTCTGGAAACACCATATATTTT. It yields the protein CASSQTGGTSGNTIYF.

The chain carries TRBV11-2 and TRBJ2-1, with D possibly being TRBD2 (6 bases). The CDR3 loop spans 12 amino acids. Germline V gene sequence: CDR1 SGHAT, CDR2 FQNNGV. Between the trimmed V and J ends, which lost 5 bases and 12 bases, there was a span of 14 bases. The CDR3 protein is CASSPLHGGQFF. In DNA form, the CDR3 reads TGTGCCAGCAGCCCACTGCACGGGGGGCAGTTCTTC.

This clone was seen a handful of times. The chain combines TRBV7-2 with TRBJ2-7, with D maybe TRBD1 (6 bases). Trimming stripped 3 bases from V and 2 bases from J, with 11 bases between. Germline V CDR1 and CDR2: SGHTA, FQGNSA. The CDR3 is 14 amino acids. CDR3 in amino acids: CASSFRDTTYEQYF. The CDR3 coding sequence is TGTGCCAGCAGCTTCCGGGACACAACCTACGAGCAGTACTTC.

V gene TRBV6-5 combines with J gene TRBJ2-1, with 14 bases aligning to TRBD2. CDR1 and CDR2 from the germline V gene are MNHEY and SVGAGI. The CDR3 consists of 15 residues. With V trimmed by 6 bases and J by 4 bases, 2 bases remained unmatched. The CDR3 DNA follows: TGTGCCAGCAGAGGACTAGCGGGGGGTTACAATGAGCAGTTCTTC. Translating gives CASRGLAGGYNEQFF.

This clone was detected only a few times. V is TRBV6-4 and J is TRBJ2-3; TRBD1 agrees at 7 bases. Germline V gene lookup returns CDR1 MRHNA and CDR2 SNTAGT. J was trimmed by 2 bases and V by 0 bases; bases with no gene match: 2. This CDR3 has 15 residues. The CDR3 DNA follows: TGTGCCAGCAGTGACTCGACAGGGCACACAGATACGCAGTATTTT. This gives the protein CASSDSTGHTDTQYF.

The chain carries TRBV11-1 and TRBJ1-1; a possible D gene is TRBD1 (5 bases). Per the germline V gene, CDR1 is SGHAT and CDR2 is FQDESV (reference sequence). V was clipped by 5 bases and J by 5 bases, with 18 bases between them. This CDR3 is 15 amino acids long. The DNA of the CDR3 is TGTGCCAGCAGCAAAGGAGTAGGGGCGGGGACTGAAGCTTTCTTT. It yields the protein CASSKGVGAGTEAFF.